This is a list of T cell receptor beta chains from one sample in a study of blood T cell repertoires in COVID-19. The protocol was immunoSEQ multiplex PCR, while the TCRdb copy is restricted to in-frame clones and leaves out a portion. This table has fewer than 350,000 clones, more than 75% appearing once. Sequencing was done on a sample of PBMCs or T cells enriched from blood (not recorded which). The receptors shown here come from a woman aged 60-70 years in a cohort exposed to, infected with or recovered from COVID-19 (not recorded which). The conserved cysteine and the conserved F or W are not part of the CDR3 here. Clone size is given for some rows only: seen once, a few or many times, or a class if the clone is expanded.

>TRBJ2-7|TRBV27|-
ASSLRSGTGSYEQY
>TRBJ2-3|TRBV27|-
ASSYRSSGTQY
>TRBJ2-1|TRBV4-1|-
ASSQEGGKSNNEQF
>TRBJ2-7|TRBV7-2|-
ASGRAGAALEQY
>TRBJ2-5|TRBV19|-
ASSDPGLAGGLAQY
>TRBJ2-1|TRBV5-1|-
ASSLSSGVDNEQF
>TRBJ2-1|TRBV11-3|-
ASSLGTGTGNNEQF
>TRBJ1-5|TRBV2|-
ASRRTGGDQPQH
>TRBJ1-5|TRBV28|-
ASSSLGNQPQH
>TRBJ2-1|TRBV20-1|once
SASLDRGLSYNEQF
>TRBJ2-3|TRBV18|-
ASSSRGGTDTQY
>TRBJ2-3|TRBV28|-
ASSRQGATDTQY
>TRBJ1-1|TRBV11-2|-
ASSRRDRGTLNTEAF
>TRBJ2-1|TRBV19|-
ASSIISSSYNEQF
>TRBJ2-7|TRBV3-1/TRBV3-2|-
ASTNSYYEQY
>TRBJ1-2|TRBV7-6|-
ASSLVPRQGRDNYGYT
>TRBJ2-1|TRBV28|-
ASSLLGRNWEQF
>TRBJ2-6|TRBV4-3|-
ASSQEFTPSGANVLT
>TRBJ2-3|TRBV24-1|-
ATSDTGGTDTQY
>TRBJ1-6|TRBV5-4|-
ASSSGRDSYNSPLH
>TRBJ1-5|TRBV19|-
ASSIDQGGRGNQPQH
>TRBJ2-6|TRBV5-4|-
ASSHGTPFTSGANVLT
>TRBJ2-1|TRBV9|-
ASSESPLAGGDNEQF
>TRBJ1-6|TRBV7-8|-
ASSPRTGANNSPLH
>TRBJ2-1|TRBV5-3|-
ARGDWSSYNEQF
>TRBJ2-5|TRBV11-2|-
ASSLEPGGLRRETQY
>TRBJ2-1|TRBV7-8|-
ASSLVGVKRTSGGSYNEQF
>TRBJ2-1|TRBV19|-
ASSTQTEDNEQF
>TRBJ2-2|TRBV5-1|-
ASSLDRGDTGELF